This T cell receptor (beta chain) was recorded in a study of OX40 agonist ivuxolimab in advanced cancers. TCRdb's copy holds only in-frame clones and misses some; the assay was immunoSEQ multiplex PCR. The table lists 99,000 or so clones, roughly 94% of them singletons. Sampled blood was obtained at baseline, cycle 4 day 1, and cycle 7 day 1. Only one count was recorded for this clone. The CDR3 has 13 amino acids. Germline CDR1 and CDR2: GTSNPN and SVGIG (reference sequence). Trimming pared 8 bases from V and 2 bases from J, leaving 13 bases between. The clonotype comes from an adult with an advanced solid tumor such as melanoma, head and neck, liver or kidney cancer. This specimen consisted of CD4+ or CD8+ T cells sorted from blood, obtained in a trial of the OX40 agonist ivuxolimab. This chain links TRBV30 with TRBJ1-3; D unresolved. The CDR3 DNA follows: TGTGCCCGGATGATGGCGGCTGGAAACACCATATATTTT. Translated: CARMMAAGNTIYF.